These 25 T cell receptor beta chains were all obtained from the same sample, sequenced in a study of CD8+ T cells in alopecia areata. Treatment defined: oral pan-JAK inhibitor, 5-10 mg twice daily. Sequencing used cDNA as its template, made by extracting RNA and reverse transcribing it. Clones were sequenced by immunoSEQ multiplex PCR, and TCRdb holds only the in-frame ones, with some missing. The sample contains 100,000 to 120,000 clones, roughly 56% of which appear only once. Sequenced material: CD4+ T cells sorted from blood, taken at week 24, from a patient treated with tofacitinib. All receptors come from a human donor with alopecia areata.

This clone was counted a few times. The chain carries TRBV20-1 and TRBJ1-2; D gene uncertain. V dropped 0 bases and J dropped 8 bases, with 7 bases sitting between them. Germline values: CDR1 DFQATT, CDR2 SNEGSKA (reference sequence). The CDR3 is 11 residues long. CDR3 protein: CSAREDGGYTF. CDR3 in DNA: TGCAGTGCTAGAGAGGACGGAGGCTACACCTTC.

This chain uses TRBV29-1 with TRBJ1-2, with TRBD1 matching 7 bases. Germline values: CDR1 SQVTM, CDR2 ANQGSEA. The CDR3 covers 13 residues. The ends lost 4 bases at V and 6 bases at J; junction bases unmatched: 8. CDR3 protein: CSVVTTGRNGYTF. The CDR3, as DNA: TGCAGCGTTGTGACGACAGGGAGGAATGGCTACACCTTC.

The table lists this clone with a few counts. The chain couples TRBV11-2 to TRBJ2-5; D might be TRBD1 or TRBD2, each matching 6 bases. Looked up from germline, CDR1 is SGHAT and CDR2 is FQNNGV. The length of the CDR3 is 15 residues. The V gene lost 10 bases and the J gene lost 6 bases, with 24 bases spanning the gap. CDR3 residues: CATALGGGRAKTQYF. As DNA, the CDR3 is TGTGCCACCGCACTAGGGGGAGGTCGCGCGAAGACCCAGTACTTC.

The genes are TRBV2 and TRBJ1-6; tentatively, D is TRBD1 (5 bases). Deletions cut 7 bases from V and 11 bases from J, with 18 bases between. The CDR3 has 14 amino acids. Germline V gives CDR1 SNHLY, CDR2 FYNNEI. The CDR3 DNA follows: TGTGCCAGCACCGCACGGGGCTCGTTGACACCCCTCCACTTT. Amino acids: CASTARGSLTPLHF.

The J gene is TRBJ1-5, the V gene TRBV5-6; 8 nucleotides match TRBD1. Per the germline V gene, CDR1 is SGHDT and CDR2 is YYEEEE. V shed 7 bases, J shed 7 bases, and the junction held 16 bases outside the gene matches. This CDR3 region has 16 residues. CDR3 sequence (DNA): TGTGCCAGCCTACCCGGGCTCCGGGACAGGTGGCAGCCCCAGCATTTT. This encodes CASLPGLRDRWQPQHF.

V is TRBV9 and J is TRBJ1-1; the D gene is possibly TRBD1 (5 bases). The V gene's germline CDR1 is SGDLS and CDR2 YYNGEE. The CDR3 spans 14 residues. V was clipped by 7 bases and J by 1 base, with 14 bases between them. The chain's CDR3 is CASRRGGTNTEAFF. The CDR3 nucleotides are TGTGCCAGCCGGAGGGGAGGGACGAACACTGAAGCTTTCTTT.

This clone has a count of ten or more. CDR3 in DNA: TGCGCCAGCAGCCAAGTTAATTTGGTATCCTACAATGAGCAGTTCTTC. It encodes CASSQVNLVSYNEQFF. The chain has TRBV4-1 and TRBJ2-1; no clear D gene. CDR3 length: 16 amino acids. The V end lost 1 base, the J end lost 1 base, and 11 bases lay between the germline ends. Germline assignment: CDR1 MGHRA and CDR2 YSYEKL.

Only a few counts were recorded for this clone. The chain has TRBV29-1 and TRBJ1-5; tentative D call: TRBD1 (6 bases). Germline lookup yields CDR1 SQVTM and CDR2 ANQGSEA. The CDR3 has 14 residues. Trimming shortened V by 6 bases and J by 2 bases, and 14 bases separated the two germline ends. CDR3 amino acids: CSVKTGSGNQPQHF. In DNA form, the CDR3 reads TGCAGCGTAAAAACAGGGTCGGGCAATCAGCCCCAGCATTTT.

A remark on this clone: The identical CDR3 is also encoded by other nucleotide sequences in the sample. The chain employs TRBV28 and TRBJ1-2, with D possibly matching TRBD1 (5 bases). Germline values: CDR1 MDHEN, CDR2 SYDVKM. Trimming shortened V by 5 bases and J by 4 bases, and 8 bases separated the two germline ends. This CDR3 is built from 12 residues. CDR3 sequence: CASSLQGYGYTF. DNA of the CDR3: TGTGCCAGCAGTCTCCAGGGCTATGGCTACACCTTC.

In its sample, this clone was seen a few times. The chain joins TRBV10-3 to TRBJ1-4; D gene unclear. Germline CDR1 reads ENHRY; CDR2 reads SYGVKD. There are 12 residues in the CDR3. The ends were cut back, 8 bases at V and 8 bases at J, with 12 bases in the middle. DNA of the CDR3: TGTGCCATCGGGCAGCTTGGGGAAAAACTGTTTTTT. The encoded protein is CAIGQLGEKLFF.

The rearrangement links TRBV7-2 to TRBJ1-5, with no clear D. V gave up 5 bases and J gave up 3 bases, with 8 bases separating them. The CDR3 spans 13 residues. Per the germline V gene, CDR1 is SGHTA and CDR2 is FQGNSA. The CDR3 sequence: CASSDDLNQPQHF. DNA for the CDR3: TGTGCCAGCAGCGATGACCTCAATCAGCCCCAGCATTTT.

The J gene is TRBJ2-3, the V gene TRBV11-2; perhaps TRBD1 as D (5 bases). Trimming removed 3 bases at V and 4 bases at J, with 8 bases between. This CDR3 region has 13 residues. The germline V gene encodes CDR1 SGHAT and CDR2 FQNNGV. Here the CDR3 reads CASSFTGSDTQYF. The CDR3, as DNA: TGTGCCAGCAGCTTTACAGGCTCAGATACGCAGTATTTT.

V usage is TRBV9 and J usage is TRBJ1-2; TRBD1 matches 7 bases. CDR3 length: 13 residues. Per germline, CDR1 SGDLS and CDR2 YYNGEE. With 10 bases clipped from V and 0 bases from J, the junction kept 6 bases outside the gene matches. The CDR3: CASTQGANYGYTF. The CDR3 DNA is TGTGCCTCCACGCAGGGGGCTAACTATGGCTACACCTTC.

V is TRBV7-2 and J is TRBJ2-1, with D possibly TRBD1 on 6 matching bases. CDR3 length: 12 amino acids. Germline CDR1 and CDR2: SGHTA and FQGNSA. V lost 6 bases, J lost 3 bases, and 6 bases lay in between. CDR3 sequence (DNA): TGTGCCAGCAGACAGGGCTACAATGAGCAGTTCTTC. Amino acid sequence: CASRQGYNEQFF.

The CDR3 is CASSFSAAGAYNEQFF. DNA of the CDR3: TGCGCCAGCAGCTTTTCCGCGGCGGGGGCCTACAATGAGCAGTTCTTC. J is TRBJ2-1 and V is TRBV5-1; 7 positions match TRBD2. This CDR3 has 16 residues. Germline assignment: CDR1 SGHRS and CDR2 YFSETQ. The trim removed 2 bases at V and 2 bases at J, leaving 7 bases unmatched.

This clone has just a few counts. This chain connects TRBV2 to TRBJ2-5; 11 positions match TRBD2. The CDR3 is 15 amino acids. Trimming removed 4 bases from V and 1 base from J; junction bases left unmatched: 2. Germline assignment: CDR1 SNHLY and CDR2 FYNNEI. The CDR3 nucleotides are TGTGCCAGCAGTGGACTAGCGGGGCCCCAAGAGACCCAGTACTTC. It yields the protein CASSGLAGPQETQYF.

The chain joins TRBV5-1 to TRBJ1-4; a weak D match, TRBD1 (5 bases). Germline V gene lookup returns CDR1 SGHRS and CDR2 YFSETQ. This CDR3 is built from 13 residues. V was trimmed by 0 bases and J by 7 bases, leaving 7 bases between them. The CDR3 protein is CASSLGGREKLFF. The CDR3 DNA reads as TGCGCCAGCAGCTTGGGGGGACGTGAAAAACTGTTTTTT.

This clone was detected a few times. The chain couples TRBV11-2 to TRBJ2-5; 7 bases are shared with TRBD1. The germline V gene encodes CDR1 SGHAT and CDR2 FQNNGV. The CDR3 spans 15 residues. V was clipped by 4 bases and J by 5 bases; unmatched bases: 10. For the CDR3, the DNA is TGTGCCAGCAGCTCCCCGACAGGGTATCGGGAGACCCAGTACTTC. Translating it yields CASSSPTGYRETQYF.

The table lists this clone with a few counts. The V call is TRBV30, the J call TRBJ2-3; 7 nucleotides match TRBD1. V shed 0 bases and J 8 bases; nucleotides not matched to a gene: 5. Germline CDR1 reads GTSNPN; CDR2 reads SVGIG (reference sequence). The CDR3 has 13 amino acids. CDR3 DNA sequence: TGTGCCTGGAGTGTAGGGGGCGCGGGTACGCAGTATTTT. Residues: CAWSVGGAGTQYF.

This sequence joins TRBV5-4 and TRBJ2-3; the D gene is possibly TRBD2 (5 bases). Trimming shortened V by 2 bases and J by 2 bases, and 9 bases separated the two germline ends. This CDR3 is 14 amino acids long. CDR1 SGHNT and CDR2 YYREEE come from the germline V gene (reference sequence). The CDR3 region is CASSLGLFTDTQYF. The CDR3 DNA reads TGTGCCAGCAGCTTAGGACTCTTCACAGATACGCAGTATTTT.

The chain links TRBV30 to TRBJ2-7, with 11 bases aligning to TRBD1. Germline CDR1 and CDR2: GTSNPN and SVGIG (reference sequence). V shed 8 bases, J shed 7 bases, and the junction held 7 bases outside the gene matches. This CDR3 region has 12 residues. CDR3 sequence (DNA): TGTGCCCGCGGGACAGGGGGTTCGGAGCAGTACTTC. This translates into CARGTGGSEQYF.

V gene TRBV18 combines with J gene TRBJ2-7; no clear D. The CDR3 totals 14 residues. V lost 4 bases and J 3 bases, leaving 13 bases between the germline ends. Germline CDR1 is KGHSH and CDR2 is LQKENI. Here the CDR3 DNA reads TGTGCCAGCTCACTCTTGGACGGAAACTACGAGCAGTACTTC. This sequence encodes CASSLLDGNYEQYF.

J is TRBJ2-1 and V is TRBV18, with 7 bases fitting TRBD1. Germline trimming cut 6 bases from V and 8 bases from J; bases unmatched to any gene: 13. CDR1 is KGHSH and CDR2 is LQKENI in the germline V gene. The CDR3 is 15 amino acids. The CDR3 nucleotides read TGTGCCAGCTCCCCCAAAGCTGACAGGGCTGATGAGCAGTTCTTC. Its translation: CASSPKADRADEQFF.

This chain connects TRBV29-1 to TRBJ2-7, with D tentatively TRBD1 (5 bases). Germline V gene sequence: CDR1 SQVTM, CDR2 ANQGSEA. The V end was cut by 6 bases, the J end by 0 bases, with 12 bases between. The CDR3 totals 13 residues. The CDR3 DNA reads TGCAGCGTCCGTAGGGGATTCTCCTACGAGCAGTACTTC. It yields the protein CSVRRGFSYEQYF.

This clone was observed a few times. V and J are TRBV28 and TRBJ2-2; 8 bases agree with TRBD1. The length of the CDR3 is 15 residues. Per germline, CDR1 MDHEN and CDR2 SYDVKM. Germline trimming cut 7 bases from V and 0 bases from J; bases unmatched to any gene: 4. Written as DNA, the CDR3 is TGTGCCAGCACTGGACAGGGAACGAACACCGGGGAGCTGTTTTTT. It specifies CASTGQGTNTGELFF.